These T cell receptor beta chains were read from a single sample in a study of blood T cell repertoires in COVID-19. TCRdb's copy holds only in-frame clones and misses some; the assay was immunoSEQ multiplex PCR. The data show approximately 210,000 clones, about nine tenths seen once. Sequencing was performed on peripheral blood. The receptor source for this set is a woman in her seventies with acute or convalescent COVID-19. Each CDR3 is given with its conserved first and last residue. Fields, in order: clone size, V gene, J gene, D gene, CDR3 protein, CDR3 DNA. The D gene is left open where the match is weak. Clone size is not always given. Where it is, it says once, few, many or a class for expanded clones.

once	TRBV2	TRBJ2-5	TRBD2	CASSGLGGIGETQYF	TGTGCCAGCAGTGGCCTCGGGGGGATAGGGGAGACCCAGTACTTC
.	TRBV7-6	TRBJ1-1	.	CASSRTGGRMNTEAFF	TGTGCCAGCAGCCGGACGGGGGGGCGGATGAACACTGAAGCTTTCTTT
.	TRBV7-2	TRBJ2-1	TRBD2	CASSSTTSGGANEQFF	TGTGCCAGCAGCTCCACCACTAGCGGGGGGGCCAATGAGCAGTTCTTC
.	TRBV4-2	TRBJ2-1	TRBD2	CASSQGVGTSGSGYNEQFF	TGTGCCAGCAGCCAAGGGGTCGGGACTAGCGGGAGTGGATACAATGAGCAGTTCTTC
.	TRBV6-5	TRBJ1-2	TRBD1	CASSYWTGGYGYTF	TGTGCCAGCAGTTACTGGACAGGGGGGTATGGCTACACCTTC
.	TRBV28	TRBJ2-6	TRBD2	CASSLRLGLAGGGAGANVLTF	TGTGCCAGCAGTTTAAGATTAGGATTAGCGGGAGGTGGGGCTGGGGCCAACGTCCTGACTTTC
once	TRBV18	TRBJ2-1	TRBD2	CASSTLAGVTNEQFF	TGTGCCAGCTCCACTCTAGCGGGAGTAACCAATGAGCAGTTCTTC
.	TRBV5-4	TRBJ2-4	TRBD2	CASSLEASGGLAKNIQYF	TGTGCCAGCAGCTTGGAGGCTAGCGGGGGCCTAGCCAAAAACATTCAGTACTTC
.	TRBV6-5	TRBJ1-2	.	CASSSNRENYGYTF	TGTGCCAGCAGTTCTAACAGGGAGAACTATGGCTACACCTTC
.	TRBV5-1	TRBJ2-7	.	CASSLDGSFNEQYF	TGCGCCAGCAGCTTGGACGGGAGTTTCAACGAGCAGTACTTC
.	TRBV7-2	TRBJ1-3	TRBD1	CASSGQAAGNTIYF	TGTGCCAGCAGCGGACAGGCGGCGGGAAACACCATATATTTT
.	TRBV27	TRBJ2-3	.	CASSTPRGDTQYF	TGTGCCAGCAGTACCCCAAGGGGGGATACGCAGTATTTT
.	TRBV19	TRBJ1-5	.	CASSIAGRGSNQPQHF	TGTGCCAGTAGTATCGCGGGCCGGGGGAGCAATCAGCCCCAGCATTTT
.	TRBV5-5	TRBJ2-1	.	CASSRGQAGDEQFF	TGTGCCAGCAGCCGCGGGCAGGCAGGGGATGAGCAGTTCTTC
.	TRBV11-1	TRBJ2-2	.	CASSFGLENTGELFF	TGTGCCAGCAGCTTCGGACTGGAGAACACCGGGGAGCTGTTTTTT
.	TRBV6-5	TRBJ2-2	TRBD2	CASSLELAGPGELFF	TGTGCCAGCAGTCTTGAACTAGCGGGACCCGGGGAGCTGTTTTTT
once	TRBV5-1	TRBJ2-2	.	CASRQEGGNTGELFF	TGCGCCAGCAGGCAAGAAGGAGGAAACACCGGGGAGCTGTTTTTT
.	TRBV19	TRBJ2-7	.	CASSIARQSLYEQYF	TGTGCCAGTAGTATAGCCCGACAGTCACTCTACGAGCAGTACTTC
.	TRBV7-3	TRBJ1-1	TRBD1	CASSFIRDRRANTEAFF	TGTGCCAGCAGCTTTATCCGGGACAGGCGGGCGAACACTGAAGCTTTCTTT
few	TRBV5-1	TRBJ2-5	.	CASSVRTAETQYF	TGCGCCAGCAGTGTCAGGACTGCGGAGACCCAGTACTTC
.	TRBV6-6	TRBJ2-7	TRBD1	CASGSGGEQYF	TGTGCCAGCGGGTCAGGGGGCGAGCAGTACTTC
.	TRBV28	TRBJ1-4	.	CASSLPRQPNEKLFF	TGTGCCAGCAGTTTGCCGAGACAGCCTAATGAAAAACTGTTTTTT
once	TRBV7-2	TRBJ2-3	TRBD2	CASSFTGGPTDTQYF	TGTGCCAGCAGCTTCACGGGAGGGCCCACAGATACGCAGTATTTT
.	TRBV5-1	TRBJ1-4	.	CASSLADTSEKLFF	TGCGCCAGCAGCTTGGCGGACACAAGTGAAAAACTGTTTTTT
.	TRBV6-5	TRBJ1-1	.	CATLDRTEAFF	TGTGCCACCCTAGACAGAACTGAAGCTTTCTTT
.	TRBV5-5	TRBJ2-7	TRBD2	CASSFQPGLAVIEQYF	TGTGCCAGCAGCTTTCAGCCGGGACTAGCCGTGATCGAGCAGTACTTC
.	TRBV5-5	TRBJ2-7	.	CASSLGPLGGPHEQYF	TGTGCCAGCAGCTTGGGTCCCTTGGGGGGACCCCACGAGCAGTACTTC
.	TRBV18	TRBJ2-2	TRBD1	CASSPKGGPTGELFF	TGTGCCAGCTCACCGAAAGGGGGCCCCACCGGGGAGCTGTTTTTT
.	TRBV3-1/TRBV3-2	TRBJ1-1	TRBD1	CASSQRRGVPTEAFF	TGTGCCAGCAGCCAACGCAGGGGGGTACCCACTGAAGCTTTCTTT
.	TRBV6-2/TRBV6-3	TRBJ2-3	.	CASSSSSYTQYF	TGTGCCAGCAGTTCCTCCTCGTATACGCAGTATTTT
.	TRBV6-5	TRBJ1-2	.	CASTEGYGYTF	TGTGCCAGCACCGAGGGTTATGGCTACACCTTC
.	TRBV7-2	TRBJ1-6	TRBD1	CASSFATGQGSPLHF	TGTGCCAGCAGCTTCGCCACAGGACAGGGGTCACCCCTCCACTTT
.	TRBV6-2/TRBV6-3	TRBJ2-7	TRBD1	CASSYRTGSYEQYF	TGTGCCAGCAGTTACAGGACAGGCTCCTACGAGCAGTACTTC
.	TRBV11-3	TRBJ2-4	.	CASSLQSASSIQYF	TGTGCCAGCAGCTTACAGTCGGCGTCTAGCATTCAGTACTTC
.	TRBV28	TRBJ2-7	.	CTTGPRDEQYF	TGCACTACCGGCCCGAGGGACGAGCAGTACTTC
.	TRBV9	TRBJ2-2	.	CASSVASTVTGELFF	TGTGCCAGCAGCGTAGCTAGCACGGTCACCGGGGAGCTGTTTTTT
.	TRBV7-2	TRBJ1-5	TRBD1	CASSLDRGNQPQHF	TGTGCCAGCAGTCTCGACAGGGGCAATCAGCCCCAGCATTTT
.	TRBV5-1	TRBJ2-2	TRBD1	CASSPPWTGTTGELFF	TGCGCCAGCAGCCCCCCATGGACAGGGACCACCGGGGAGCTGTTTTTT
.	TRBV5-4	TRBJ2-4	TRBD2	CASSGGVRDIQYF	TGTGCCAGCAGCGGGGGGGTCCGCGACATTCAGTACTTC
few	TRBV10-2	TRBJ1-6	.	CASSPSTGISPLHF	TGCGCCAGCAGTCCCTCTACAGGAATTTCACCCCTCCACTTT